This T cell receptor (beta chain) was obtained from a study of T cell changes during pregnancy in multiple sclerosis. TCRdb keeps only in-frame clones here, not all; method: immunoSEQ multiplex PCR. Altogether about 59,000 clones are present, about 93% being singletons, with the ten largest covering about 2.6%. Source: CD8+ T cells from peripheral blood mononuclear cells, taken in the third trimester of pregnancy. The clonotype comes from a female donor with multiple sclerosis, enrolled in a pregnancy study.

CDR3 sequence reads: CASSFDRSVTEAFF. CDR3 in DNA: TGTGCCAGCAGCTTCGACAGGTCGGTCACTGAAGCTTTCTTT. The rearrangement joins TRBV7-2 to TRBJ1-1; D might be TRBD1 (6 bases). Trimming shortened V by 3 bases and J by 4 bases, and 12 bases separated the two germline ends. The CDR3 covers 14 residues. CDR1 is SGHTA and CDR2 is FQGNSA in the germline V gene.